The 22 T cell receptor beta chains below come from one sample, sequenced in a study of shared clonotypes between healthy human individuals. Positively selected for CCR7, the CD45RO-negative cells used as naive CD8 cells excluded terminally differentiated effector memory CD45RA+ cells. The data were produced by immunoSEQ multiplex PCR, yet TCRdb's version contains in-frame clones alone and is incomplete. The profile shows some 2,000,000 clones, just under 95% of them singletons. Sequencing used naive CD8+ T cells sorted from blood. Source of these receptors: a man aged 18 to 30 in good health.

The chain is built from TRBV5-6 and TRBJ1-1; no firm D call. This CDR3 spans 15 amino acids. V lost 1 base and J 1 base, leaving 11 bases between the germline ends. The germline V gene encodes CDR1 SGHDT and CDR2 YYEEEE. The DNA of the CDR3 is TGTGCCAGCAGCTTGTTGGTGCAGTCGAACACTGAAGCTTTCTTT. Translated: CASSLLVQSNTEAFF.

The V gene is TRBV29-1, the J gene TRBJ1-3; D not resolved. The germline V gene encodes CDR1 SQVTM and CDR2 ANQGSEA. The CDR3 is made up of 16 amino acids. With 1 base removed from V and 0 bases from J, the gap between germline ends came to 13 bases. CDR3 in DNA: TGCAGCGTTGAAGTAACCCTACTGGTCTCTGGAAACACCATATATTTT. Translation gives CSVEVTLLVSGNTIYF.

The chain couples TRBV6-1 to TRBJ2-7; D possibly corresponds to TRBD1 (5 bases). The length of the CDR3 is 13 residues. In germline, CDR1 is MNHNS, CDR2 SASEGT. Between the trimmed V and J ends, which lost 3 bases and 2 bases, there was a span of 8 bases. The CDR3 here is CASSDSGTYEQYF. CDR3 DNA sequence: TGTGCCAGCAGTGATTCAGGGACCTACGAGCAGTACTTC.

The J gene is TRBJ1-2, the V gene TRBV29-1; 7 positions agree with TRBD1. This CDR3 spans 13 amino acids. In germline, CDR1 is SQVTM, CDR2 ANQGSEA. The junction had 7 bases not matched to a gene; V was cut back by 5 bases and J by 4 bases. The CDR3 nucleotides read TGCAGCGTTTCTTCAGGGGGGCCCTATGGCTACACCTTC. This gives the protein CSVSSGGPYGYTF.

The CDR3 here is CASSATGNTEAFF. CDR3 DNA: TGTGCCAGCAGCGCAACAGGGAACACTGAAGCTTTCTTT. The chain recombines TRBV6-5 with TRBJ1-1; D perhaps matches TRBD1 (5 bases). The V end was cut by 6 bases, the J end by 1 base, with 9 bases between. Germline V gene sequence: CDR1 MNHEY, CDR2 SVGAGI. CDR3 length: 13 amino acids.

In regard to this clone: Other DNA variants within this sample encode the same CDR3. The chain recombines TRBV28 with TRBJ2-7; 11 bases match TRBD1. Germline V lookup: CDR1 MDHEN, CDR2 SYDVKM. This CDR3 has 14 residues. With 6 bases clipped from V and 4 bases from J, the junction kept 5 bases outside the gene matches. The CDR3 DNA follows: TGTGCCAGCAGCCGGACAGGGGGCGAGTACGAGCAGTACTTC. Its protein product is CASSRTGGEYEQYF.

The CDR3 coding sequence is TGTGCCAGCAGTTACCAAGGACAGCCTGAAGCTTTCTTT. Translating it yields CASSYQGQPEAFF. The J gene is TRBJ1-1, the V gene TRBV6-5, with D maybe TRBD1 (6 bases). In germline, CDR1 is MNHEY, CDR2 SVGAGI. The CDR3 consists of 13 residues. The V end lost 2 bases, the J end lost 6 bases, and 10 bases lay between the germline ends.

The chain employs TRBV4-1 and TRBJ2-1; D not resolved. Trimming pared 1 base from V and 6 bases from J, leaving 13 bases between. The V gene's germline CDR1 is MGHRA and CDR2 YSYEKL. The CDR3 sequence is 15 residues long. The CDR3 region is CASSQVWGIVNEQFF. CDR3 bases: TGCGCCAGCAGCCAAGTGTGGGGAATCGTCAATGAGCAGTTCTTC.

J is TRBJ2-7 and V is TRBV7-9, with D unclear. Germline V gene sequence: CDR1 SEHNR, CDR2 FQNEAQ (reference sequence). Deletions cut 5 bases from V and 6 bases from J, with 20 bases between. This CDR3 is built from 15 residues. CDR3 in DNA: TGTGCCAGCAGCGTCGGACCCCTAAGTTACTCCGAGCAGTACTTC. Its protein is CASSVGPLSYSEQYF.

V and J are TRBV1 and TRBJ1-1. TRBV1 is a documented pseudogene. The CDR3 totals 20 residues. Here the CDR3 DNA reads TGCACCAGCAGCCAATTATACCCCCCCCGGGAGAACGGGATGAACACTGAAGCTTTCTTT. Its translation is CTSSQLYPPRENGMNTEAFF.

The gene calls are TRBV7-9 and TRBJ1-5; D not certain. Germline V gene data show CDR1 as SEHNR and CDR2 as FQNEAQ (reference sequence). The V end lost 5 bases, the J end lost 2 bases, and 13 bases lay between the germline ends. The CDR3 has 15 residues. The CDR3 DNA reads as TGTGCCAGCAGCAGTCCGGGCTCCGGCAATCAGCCCCAGCATTTT. Translated, it gives CASSSPGSGNQPQHF.

The CDR3 region has the DNA TGTGCCAGCAACGGGGACAGGGCGATGTCAGATACGCAGTATTTT. Its protein product is CASNGDRAMSDTQYF. V and J are TRBV6-1 and TRBJ2-3, with TRBD1 matching 9 bases. V lost 7 bases to trimming and J lost 4 bases; unmatched junction nucleotides: 9. Germline lookup yields CDR1 MNHNS and CDR2 SASEGT. CDR3 length: 15 residues.

The V call is TRBV4-3, the J call TRBJ2-3; 8 nucleotides match TRBD1. The CDR3 spans 17 residues. The ends lost 1 base at V and 4 bases at J; junction bases unmatched: 10. Germline values: CDR1 LGHNA, CDR2 YSLEER. In DNA, the CDR3 is TGCGCCAGCAGCCAAGTCTACACAGGGGGACGCGCAGATACGCAGTATTTT. Translation gives CASSQVYTGGRADTQYF.

This chain uses TRBV10-2 with TRBJ1-1; 7 bases match TRBD1. CDR1 is WSHSY, CDR2 SAAADI, per germline. The trim removed 9 bases at V and 6 bases at J, leaving 10 bases unmatched. The CDR3 is 13 amino acids. The CDR3 DNA reads as TGCGCCAGTACGGACAGGCGGGACTCTGAAGCTTTCTTT. Translation: CASTDRRDSEAFF.

The chain links TRBV6-1 to TRBJ1-3, with unresolved D. The CDR3 spans 16 residues. Deletions cut 0 bases from V and 0 bases from J, with 9 bases between. Germline-derived CDR1 and CDR2 are MNHNS and SASEGT. CDR3 loop: CASSEALYASGNTIYF. CDR3 DNA: TGTGCCAGCAGTGAAGCGCTGTACGCCTCTGGAAACACCATATATTTT.

The table lists this clone with a count of one. This chain joins TRBV6-5 and TRBJ2-1; no clear D. The length of the CDR3 is 15 residues. Trimming left V 0 bases short and J 6 bases short, with 12 bases between. Per germline, CDR1 MNHEY and CDR2 SVGAGI. CDR3 loop: CASSYSFYSLNEQFF. Written as DNA, the CDR3 is TGTGCCAGCAGTTACTCGTTCTACAGCCTCAATGAGCAGTTCTTC.

This sequence joins TRBV11-2 and TRBJ1-2; perhaps TRBD1 as D (5 bases). The germline V and J ends were trimmed by 7 bases and 8 bases, with 17 bases remaining between them. CDR3 size: 13 residues. Germline loops: CDR1 SGHAT, CDR2 FQNNGV. The CDR3 reads CASTPARGGGYTF. In nucleotides, the CDR3 is TGTGCCAGCACCCCCGCACGGGGGGGAGGCTACACCTTC.

The chain uses TRBV6-5 and TRBJ2-1, with D possibly being TRBD1 (6 bases). CDR1 and CDR2 (germline): MNHEY, SVGAGI. V was clipped by 0 bases and J by 4 bases, with 10 bases between them. This CDR3 contains 15 residues. CDR3 nucleotide sequence: TGTGCCAGCAGTTACTCCTTGGGGGCGTACAATGAGCAGTTCTTC. Amino acids: CASSYSLGAYNEQFF.

The chain is built from TRBV7-9 and TRBJ1-1; TRBD1 matches 7 bases. This CDR3 spans 14 amino acids. With 7 bases clipped from V and 4 bases from J, the junction kept 9 bases outside the gene matches. The germline gives CDR1 SEHNR, CDR2 FQNEAQ (reference sequence). Written as DNA, the CDR3 is TGTGCCAGCACACCGCCGGGACAGCGCACTGAAGCTTTCTTT. Amino acids: CASTPPGQRTEAFF.

The chain carries TRBV2 and TRBJ1-2, with TRBD1 matching over 10 bases. The germline V gene encodes CDR1 SNHLY and CDR2 FYNNEI. This CDR3 comprises 15 residues. Losses at the gene ends were 1 base for V and 5 bases for J; bases not matched to a gene: 4. CDR3 in DNA: TGTGCCAGCAGTGAAGTCGACAGGGGGCAGTATGGCTACACCTTC. Translated: CASSEVDRGQYGYTF.

The chain employs TRBV6-5 and TRBJ2-7; the D gene is possibly TRBD1 (5 bases). Trimming removed 2 bases at V and 5 bases at J, with 16 bases between. The CDR3 contains 15 residues. Germline CDR1 reads MNHEY; CDR2 reads SVGAGI. CDR3 sequence (DNA): TGTGCCAGCAGTTACACGGCAGGGTCGTTGGACGAGCAGTACTTC. The encoded protein is CASSYTAGSLDEQYF.

A single count supports this clone. Within the sample, other DNA sequences also encode this same CDR3. The chain uses TRBV10-3 and TRBJ2-3; 7 nucleotides match TRBD2. CDR3 length: 15 residues. CDR1 ENHRY and CDR2 SYGVKD come from the germline V gene. The V and J ends lost 0 bases and 2 bases, in that order; junction bases with no gene match: 2. As DNA, the CDR3 is TGTGCCATCAGTGAGTCGCTAGCGGACACAGATACGCAGTATTTT. Residues: CAISESLADTDTQYF.